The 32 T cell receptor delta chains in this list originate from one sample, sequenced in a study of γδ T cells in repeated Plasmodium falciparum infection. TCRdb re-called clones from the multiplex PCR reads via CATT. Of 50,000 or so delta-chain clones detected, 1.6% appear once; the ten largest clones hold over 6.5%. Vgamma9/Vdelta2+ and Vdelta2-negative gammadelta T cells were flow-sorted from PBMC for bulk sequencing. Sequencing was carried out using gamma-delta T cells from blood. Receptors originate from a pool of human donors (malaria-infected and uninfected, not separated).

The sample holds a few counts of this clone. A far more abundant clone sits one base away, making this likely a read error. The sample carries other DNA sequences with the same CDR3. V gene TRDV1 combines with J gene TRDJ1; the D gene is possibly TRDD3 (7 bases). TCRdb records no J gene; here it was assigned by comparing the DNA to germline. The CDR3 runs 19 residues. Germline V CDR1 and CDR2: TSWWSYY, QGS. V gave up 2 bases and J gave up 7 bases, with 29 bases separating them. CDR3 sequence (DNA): TGTGCTCTTGGGGAAGAGGTCCTACGGGCCTGGGGGCTTGAAGTTAAACTCATCTTT. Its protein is CALGEEVLRAWGLEVKLIF.

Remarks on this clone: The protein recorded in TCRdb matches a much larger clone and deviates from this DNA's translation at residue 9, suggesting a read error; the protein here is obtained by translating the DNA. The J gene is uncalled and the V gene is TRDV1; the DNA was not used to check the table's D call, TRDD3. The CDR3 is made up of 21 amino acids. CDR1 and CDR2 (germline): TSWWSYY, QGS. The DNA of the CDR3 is TGTGCTCTTGCCTTAATAGGGGCTGCCCGTACTGGGGGAGTACCCACAAAACGGCTCATCTTT. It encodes CALALIGAARTGGVPTKRLIF.

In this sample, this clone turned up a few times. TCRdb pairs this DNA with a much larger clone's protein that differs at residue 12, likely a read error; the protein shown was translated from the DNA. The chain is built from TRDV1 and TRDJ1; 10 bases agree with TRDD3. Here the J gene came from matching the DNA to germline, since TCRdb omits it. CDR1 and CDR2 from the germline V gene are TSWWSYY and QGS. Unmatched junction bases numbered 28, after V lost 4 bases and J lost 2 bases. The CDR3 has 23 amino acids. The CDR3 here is CALGARFPKLYGGIRTETDKLIF. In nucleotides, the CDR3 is TGTGCTCTTGGGGCTCGATTCCCAAAATTATACGGGGGGATACGCACCGAAACCGATAAACTCATCTTT.

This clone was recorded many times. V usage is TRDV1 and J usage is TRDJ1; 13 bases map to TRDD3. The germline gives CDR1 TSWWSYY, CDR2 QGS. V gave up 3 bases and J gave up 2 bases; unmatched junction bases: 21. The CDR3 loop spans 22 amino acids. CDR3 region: CALGDFPTDYWGIRVKTDKLIF. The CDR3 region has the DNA TGTGCTCTTGGGGATTTCCCTACAGACTACTGGGGGATACGCGTAAAAACCGATAAACTCATCTTT.

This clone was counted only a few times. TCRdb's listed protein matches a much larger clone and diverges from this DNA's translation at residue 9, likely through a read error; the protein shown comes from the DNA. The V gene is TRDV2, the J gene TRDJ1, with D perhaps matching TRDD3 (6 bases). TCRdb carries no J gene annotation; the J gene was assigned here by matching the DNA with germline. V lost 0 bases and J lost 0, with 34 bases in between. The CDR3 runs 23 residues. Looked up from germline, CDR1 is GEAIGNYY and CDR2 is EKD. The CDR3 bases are TGTGCCTGTGACACCTTAAGTACTGAGGGATATGGCAGTAGGCCCCGGTACACCGATAAACTCATCTTT. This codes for CACDTLSTEGYGSRPRYTDKLIF.

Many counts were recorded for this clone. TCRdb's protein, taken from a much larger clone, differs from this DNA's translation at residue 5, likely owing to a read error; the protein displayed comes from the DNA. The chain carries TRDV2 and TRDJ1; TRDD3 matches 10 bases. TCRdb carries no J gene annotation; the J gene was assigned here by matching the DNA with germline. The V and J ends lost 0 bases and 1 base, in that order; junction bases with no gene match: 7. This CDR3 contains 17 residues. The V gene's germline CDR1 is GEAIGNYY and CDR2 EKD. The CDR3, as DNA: TGTGCCTGTGACACCTTGGGGGATACTTCTTCCACCGATAAACTCATCTTT. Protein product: CACDTLGDTSSTDKLIF.

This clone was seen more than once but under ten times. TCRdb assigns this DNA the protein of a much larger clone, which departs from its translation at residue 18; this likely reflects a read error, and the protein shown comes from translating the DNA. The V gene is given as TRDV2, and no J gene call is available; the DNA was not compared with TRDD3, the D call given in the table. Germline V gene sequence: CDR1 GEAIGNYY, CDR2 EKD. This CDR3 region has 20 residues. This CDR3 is CACDPVGERTGGRGKAQPFF. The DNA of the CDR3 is TGTGCCTGTGACCCCGTCGGAGAACGTACTGGGGGGCGTGGTAAAGCACAACCCTTCTTT.

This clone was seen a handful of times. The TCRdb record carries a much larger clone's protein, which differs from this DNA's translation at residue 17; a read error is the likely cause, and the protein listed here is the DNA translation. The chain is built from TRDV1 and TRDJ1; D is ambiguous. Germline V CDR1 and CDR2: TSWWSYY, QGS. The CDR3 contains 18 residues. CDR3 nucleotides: TGTGCTCTTGGGGAAATTGCTCAAGTCGTCCCCCACACCGATAAACTCACCTTT. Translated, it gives CALGEIAQVVPHTDKLTF.

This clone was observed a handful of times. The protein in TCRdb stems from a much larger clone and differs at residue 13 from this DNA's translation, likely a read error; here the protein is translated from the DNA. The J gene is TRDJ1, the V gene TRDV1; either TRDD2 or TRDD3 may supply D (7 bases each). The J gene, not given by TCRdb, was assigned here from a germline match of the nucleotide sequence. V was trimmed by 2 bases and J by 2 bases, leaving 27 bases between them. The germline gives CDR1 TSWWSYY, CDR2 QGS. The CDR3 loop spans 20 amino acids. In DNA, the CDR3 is TGTGCTCTTGGGGAATGGATTTCCTACGGTCTGGGGGTTGGTACCGATAAACTCATCTTT. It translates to CALGEWISYGLGVGTDKLIF.

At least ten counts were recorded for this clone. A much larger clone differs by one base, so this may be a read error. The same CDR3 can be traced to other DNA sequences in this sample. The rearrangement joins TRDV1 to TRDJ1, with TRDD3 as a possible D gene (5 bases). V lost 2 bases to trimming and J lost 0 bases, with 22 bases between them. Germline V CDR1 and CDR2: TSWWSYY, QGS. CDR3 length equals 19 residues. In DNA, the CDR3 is TGTGCTCTTGGGGAAGATATCTCAGGGATTCCCCCGTACACCGATAAACTCATCTTT. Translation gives CALGEDISGIPPYTDKLIF.

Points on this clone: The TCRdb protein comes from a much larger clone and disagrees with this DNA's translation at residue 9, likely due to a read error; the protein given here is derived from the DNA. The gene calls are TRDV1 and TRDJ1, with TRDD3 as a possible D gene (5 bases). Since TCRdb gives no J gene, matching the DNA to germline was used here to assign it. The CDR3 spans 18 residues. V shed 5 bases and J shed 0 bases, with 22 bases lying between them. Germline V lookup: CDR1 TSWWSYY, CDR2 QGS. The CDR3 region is CALGLRRGRYLYTDKLIF. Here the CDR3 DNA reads TGTGCTCTTGGGCTCAGGAGAGGGAGATACTTGTACACCGATAAACTCATCTTT.

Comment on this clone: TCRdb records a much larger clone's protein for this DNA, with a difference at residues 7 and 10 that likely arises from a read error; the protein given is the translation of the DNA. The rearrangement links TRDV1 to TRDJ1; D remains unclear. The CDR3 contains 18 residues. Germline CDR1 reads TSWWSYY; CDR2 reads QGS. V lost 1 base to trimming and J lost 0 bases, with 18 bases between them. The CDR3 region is CALGEPLTGVTYTDKLIF. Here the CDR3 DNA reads TGTGCTCTTGGGGAACCCCTCACCGGTGTAACTTACACCGATAAACTCATCTTT.

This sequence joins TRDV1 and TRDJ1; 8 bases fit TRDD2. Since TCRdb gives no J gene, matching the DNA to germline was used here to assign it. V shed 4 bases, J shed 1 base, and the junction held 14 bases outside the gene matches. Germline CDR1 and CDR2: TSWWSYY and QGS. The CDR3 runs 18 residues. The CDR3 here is CALGGPGLPNETTDKLIF. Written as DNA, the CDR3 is TGTGCTCTTGGGGGACCTGGCCTTCCTAATGAAACCACCGATAAACTCATCTTT.

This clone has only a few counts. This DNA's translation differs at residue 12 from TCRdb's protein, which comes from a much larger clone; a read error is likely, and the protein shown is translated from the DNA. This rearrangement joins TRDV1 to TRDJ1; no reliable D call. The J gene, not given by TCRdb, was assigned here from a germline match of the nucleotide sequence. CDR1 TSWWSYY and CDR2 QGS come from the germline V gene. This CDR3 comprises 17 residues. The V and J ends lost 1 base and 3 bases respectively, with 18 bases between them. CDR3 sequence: CALGEQEVLKYADKLIF. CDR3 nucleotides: TGTGCTCTTGGGGAACAGGAGGTACTGAAGTACGCCGATAAACTCATCTTT.

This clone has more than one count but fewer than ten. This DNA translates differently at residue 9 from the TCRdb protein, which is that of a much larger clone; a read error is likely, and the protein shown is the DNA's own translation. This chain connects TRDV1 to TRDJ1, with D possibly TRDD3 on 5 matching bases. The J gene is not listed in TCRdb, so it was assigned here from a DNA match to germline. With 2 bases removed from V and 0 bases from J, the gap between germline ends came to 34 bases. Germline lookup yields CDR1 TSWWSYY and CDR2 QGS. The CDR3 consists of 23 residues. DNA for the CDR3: TGTGCTCTTGGGGAAGGTTGGCCTTTCTACGAGCTGTGGAGGGGGCCCTACACCGATAAACTCATCTTT. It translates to CALGEGWPFYELWRGPYTDKLIF.

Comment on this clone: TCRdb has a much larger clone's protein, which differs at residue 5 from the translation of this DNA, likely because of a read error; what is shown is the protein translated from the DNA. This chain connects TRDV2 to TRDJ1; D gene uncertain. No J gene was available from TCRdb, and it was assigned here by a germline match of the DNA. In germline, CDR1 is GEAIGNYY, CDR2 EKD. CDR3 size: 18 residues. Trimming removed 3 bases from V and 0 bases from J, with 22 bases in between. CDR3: CACDSKYYQPMYTDKLIF. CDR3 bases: TGTGCCTGTGACTCGAAGTACTACCAGCCGATGTACACCGATAAACTCATCTTT.

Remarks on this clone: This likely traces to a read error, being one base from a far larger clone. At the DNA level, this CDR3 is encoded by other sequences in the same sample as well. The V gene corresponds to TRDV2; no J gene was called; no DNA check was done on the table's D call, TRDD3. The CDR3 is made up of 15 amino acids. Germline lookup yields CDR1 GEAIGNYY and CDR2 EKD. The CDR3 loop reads CACDQTGGYGDKLIF. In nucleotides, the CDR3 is TGTGCCTGTGACCAAACTGGGGGATACGGCGATAAGCTCATCTTT.

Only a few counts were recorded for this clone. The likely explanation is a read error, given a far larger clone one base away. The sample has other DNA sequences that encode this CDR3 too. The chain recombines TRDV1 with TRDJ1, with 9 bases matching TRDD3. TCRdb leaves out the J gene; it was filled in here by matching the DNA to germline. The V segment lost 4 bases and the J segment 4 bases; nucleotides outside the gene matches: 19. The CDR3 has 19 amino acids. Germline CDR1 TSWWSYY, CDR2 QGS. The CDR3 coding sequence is TGTGCTCTTGGGGGATTCGATAACTACGTACTGGGGGACATCGATAAACTCATCTTT. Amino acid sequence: CALGGFDNYVLGDIDKLIF.

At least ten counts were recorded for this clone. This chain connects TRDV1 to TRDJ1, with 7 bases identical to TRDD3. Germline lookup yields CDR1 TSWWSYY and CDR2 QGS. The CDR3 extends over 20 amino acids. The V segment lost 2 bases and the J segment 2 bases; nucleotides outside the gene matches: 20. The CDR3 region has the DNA TGTGCTCTTGGGGAAGGTTGGCCTACGCAGGGATACATGGAAACCGATAAACTCATCTTT. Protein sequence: CALGEGWPTQGYMETDKLIF.

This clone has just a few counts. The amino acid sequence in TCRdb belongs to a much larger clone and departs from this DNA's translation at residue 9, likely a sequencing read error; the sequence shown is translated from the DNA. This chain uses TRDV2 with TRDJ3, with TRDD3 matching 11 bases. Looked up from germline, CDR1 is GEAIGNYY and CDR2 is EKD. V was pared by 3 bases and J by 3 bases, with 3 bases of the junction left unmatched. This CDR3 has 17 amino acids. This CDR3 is CACDWGIRCWDTRQMFF. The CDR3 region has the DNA TGTGCCTGTGACTGGGGGATACGCTGCTGGGACACCCGACAGATGTTTTTC.

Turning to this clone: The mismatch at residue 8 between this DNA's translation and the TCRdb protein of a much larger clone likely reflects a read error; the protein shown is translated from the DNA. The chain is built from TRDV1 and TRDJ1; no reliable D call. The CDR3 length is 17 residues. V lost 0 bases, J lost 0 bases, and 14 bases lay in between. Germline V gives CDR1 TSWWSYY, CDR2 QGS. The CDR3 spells CALGELKGFRYTDKLIF. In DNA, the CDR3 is TGTGCTCTTGGGGAACTAAAGGGTTTTCGGTACACCGATAAACTCATCTTT.

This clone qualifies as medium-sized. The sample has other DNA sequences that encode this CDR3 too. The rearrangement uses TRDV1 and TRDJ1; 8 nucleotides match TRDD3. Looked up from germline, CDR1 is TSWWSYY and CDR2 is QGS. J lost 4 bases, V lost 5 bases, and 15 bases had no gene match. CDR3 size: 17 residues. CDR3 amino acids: CALGTASFWGRHDKLIF. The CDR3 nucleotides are TGTGCTCTTGGGACCGCTTCCTTCTGGGGGAGACACGATAAACTCATCTTT.

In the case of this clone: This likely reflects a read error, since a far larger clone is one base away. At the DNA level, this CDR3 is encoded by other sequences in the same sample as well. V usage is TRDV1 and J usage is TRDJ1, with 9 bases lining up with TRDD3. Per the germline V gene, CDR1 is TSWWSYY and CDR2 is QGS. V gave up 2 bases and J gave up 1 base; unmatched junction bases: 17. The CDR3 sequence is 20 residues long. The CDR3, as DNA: TGTGCTCTTGGGGAAGGGCTTTCTTCGTACTGGGGGAGCTGCACCGATAAACTCATCTTT. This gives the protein CALGEGLSSYWGSCTDKLIF.

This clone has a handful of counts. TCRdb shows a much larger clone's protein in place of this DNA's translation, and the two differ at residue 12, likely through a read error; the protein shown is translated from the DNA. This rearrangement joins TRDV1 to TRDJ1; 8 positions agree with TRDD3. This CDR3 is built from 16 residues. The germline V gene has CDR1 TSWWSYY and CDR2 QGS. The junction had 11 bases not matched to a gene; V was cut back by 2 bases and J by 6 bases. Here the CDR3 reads CALGESFWGRSYKLIF. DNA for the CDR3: TGTGCTCTTGGGGAATCTTTCTGGGGGAGGTCCTATAAACTCATCTTT.

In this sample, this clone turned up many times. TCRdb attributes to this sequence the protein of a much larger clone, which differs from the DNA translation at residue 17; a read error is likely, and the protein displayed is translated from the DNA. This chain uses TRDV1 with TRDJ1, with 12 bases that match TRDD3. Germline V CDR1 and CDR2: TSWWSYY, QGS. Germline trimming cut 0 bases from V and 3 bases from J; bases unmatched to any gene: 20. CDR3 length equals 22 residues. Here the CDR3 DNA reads TGTGCTCTTGGGGAACTAAGGTTTTTCCTACCGTACTGGGGGATACATGCCGATAAACTCATCTTT. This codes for CALGELRFFLPYWGIHADKLIF.

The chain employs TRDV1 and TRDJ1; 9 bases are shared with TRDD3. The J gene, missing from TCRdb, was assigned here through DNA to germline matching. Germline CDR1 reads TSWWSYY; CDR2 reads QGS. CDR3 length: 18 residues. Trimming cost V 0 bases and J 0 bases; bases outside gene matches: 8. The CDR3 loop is CALGELSGDTRNTDKLIF. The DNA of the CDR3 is TGTGCTCTTGGGGAACTCTCGGGGGATACAAGAAACACCGATAAACTCATCTTT.

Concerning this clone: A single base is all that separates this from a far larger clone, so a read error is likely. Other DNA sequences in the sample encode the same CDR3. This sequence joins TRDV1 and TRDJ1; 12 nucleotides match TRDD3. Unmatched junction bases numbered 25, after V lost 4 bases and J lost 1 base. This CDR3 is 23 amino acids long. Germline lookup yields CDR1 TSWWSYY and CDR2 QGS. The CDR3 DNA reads TGTGCTCTTGGGGCTTCGACCCCACTCGAGTACTGGGGGATACTCACTGCCACCGATAAACTCATCTTT. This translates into CALGASTPLEYWGILTATDKLIF.

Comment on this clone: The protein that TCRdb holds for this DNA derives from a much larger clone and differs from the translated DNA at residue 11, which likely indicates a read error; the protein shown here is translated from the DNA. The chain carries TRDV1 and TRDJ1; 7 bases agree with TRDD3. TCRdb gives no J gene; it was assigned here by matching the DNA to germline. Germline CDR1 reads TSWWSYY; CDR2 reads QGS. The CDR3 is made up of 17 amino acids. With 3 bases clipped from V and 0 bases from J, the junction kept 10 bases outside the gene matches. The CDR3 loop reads CALGDVPGGLHTDKLIF. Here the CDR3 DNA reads TGTGCTCTTGGGGACGTCCCTGGGGGTTTGCACACCGATAAACTCATCTTT.

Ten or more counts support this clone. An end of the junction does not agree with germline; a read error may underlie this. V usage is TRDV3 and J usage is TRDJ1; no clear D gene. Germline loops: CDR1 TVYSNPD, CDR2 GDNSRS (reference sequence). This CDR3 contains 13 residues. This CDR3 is CAFQRDYTNKLTF. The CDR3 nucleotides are TGTGCCTTTCAGCGCGACTACACCAATAAACTCACCTTT.

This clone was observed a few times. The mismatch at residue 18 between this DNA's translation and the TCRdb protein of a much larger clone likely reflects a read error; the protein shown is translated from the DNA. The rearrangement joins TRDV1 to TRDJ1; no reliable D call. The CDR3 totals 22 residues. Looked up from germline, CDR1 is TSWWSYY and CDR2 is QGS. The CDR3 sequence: CALGEMKARMRRFTGYTGKLIF. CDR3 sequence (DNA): TGTGCTCTTGGGGAAATGAAGGCTCGAATGAGGAGATTTACCGGGTACACCGGTAAACTCATCTTT.

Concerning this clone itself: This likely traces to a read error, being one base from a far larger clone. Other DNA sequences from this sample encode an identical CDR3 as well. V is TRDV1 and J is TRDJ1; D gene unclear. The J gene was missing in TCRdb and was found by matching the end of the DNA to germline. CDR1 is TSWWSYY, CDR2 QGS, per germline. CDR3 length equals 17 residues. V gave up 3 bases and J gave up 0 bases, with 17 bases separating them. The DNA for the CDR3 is TGTGCTCTTGGGGAGCTTCGGACCGGACTGTACACCGATAAACTCATCTTT. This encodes CALGELRTGLYTDKLIF.

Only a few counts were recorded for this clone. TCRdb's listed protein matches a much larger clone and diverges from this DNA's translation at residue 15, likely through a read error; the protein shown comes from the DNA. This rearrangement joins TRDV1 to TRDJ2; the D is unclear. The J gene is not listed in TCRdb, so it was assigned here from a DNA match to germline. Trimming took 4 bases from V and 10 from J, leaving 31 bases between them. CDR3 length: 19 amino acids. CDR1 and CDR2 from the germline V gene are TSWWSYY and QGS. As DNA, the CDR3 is TGTGCTCTTGGGGGAAGGAGGGAGCATACCGGCTGTTGCGAAGAACAACTCTTCTTT. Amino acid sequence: CALGGRREHTGCCEEQLFF.